The clone carrying this T cell receptor (beta chain) has a handful of counts. The target antigen is unknown. From the 5' RACE reads, TCRdb called clonotypes with MiXCR, one entry per CDR3 protein. The sample consists of 190,000 or so distinct CDR3 sequences, about 22% of them appearing once. The CDR3 covers 13 residues. Germline CDR1 and CDR2: MNHEY and SVGEGT. Between the trimmed V and J ends, which lost 4 bases and 5 bases, there was a span of 12 bases. This record belongs to a study of T-cell memory formation after mild COVID-19. Study as a whole: In these data, TCR clusters were largely donor specific.

The study, taken as a whole, reports: SARS-CoV-2 specificity of second-wave clones peaking day 37 was unconfirmed. Day 15 to 85 contractors were CD4/CD8 balanced; later expanders leaned CD4+. CD8+ contracting clones occupied EMRA, while CD4+ ones occupied mainly CM and EM.

The origin of this receptor is an adult woman who had mild COVID-19 (a few samples of this study predate the infection). Cell type and time point are not known. Sequencing was done on a sample of PBMCs or a T cell subset sorted from them (not recorded which). The V call is TRBV6-2 or TRBV6-3, the J call TRBJ2-7, with D hard to call. The DNA of the CDR3 is TGTGCCAGCAGTTTTCCTTACATCGACGAGCAGTACTTC. It translates to CASSFPYIDEQYF.